This is a list of T cell receptor beta chains from one sample in a study of blood T cells in healthy people across ages. TCRdb passed the 5' RACE reads through MiXCR, listing each CDR3 protein once. The sample includes around 800,000 distinct CDR3 sequences, around two fifths of them seen just once. The sample comprised blood. These receptors were collected from a man aged 55-75 years in good health. CDR3s include the opening cysteine and the closing phenylalanine or tryptophan. Each record gives: J gene, D gene, clone size, V gene, CDR3 DNA, CDR3 protein. A D gene is named only where the DNA matches it firmly. Clone size is shown for a subset of rows, as once, few, many or a class of expanded clone.

j_call: TRBJ2-5; d_call: .; clone_size: .; v_call: TRBV13; cdr3_nt: TGTGCCAGCAGCTTACGGGCGCCCTTATACCAAGAGACCCAGTACTTC; cdr3_aa: CASSLRAPLYQETQYF
j_call: TRBJ2-1; d_call: TRBD1; clone_size: .; v_call: TRBV12-5; cdr3_nt: TGTGCTAGTGGTTTTACAGCCGGGACAGTCATCCCGGTTGCACTGTTCTTC; cdr3_aa: CASGFTAGTVIPVALFF
j_call: TRBJ2-4; d_call: .; clone_size: few; v_call: TRBV20-1; cdr3_nt: TGCAGTGCGGCCCCCCCCGGGGTCAAAAACATTCAGTACTTC; cdr3_aa: CSAAPPGVKNIQYF
j_call: TRBJ1-1; d_call: .; clone_size: .; v_call: TRBV11-2; cdr3_nt: TGTGCCAGCAGCACGCAGGGGAGGGACACTGAAGCTTTCTTT; cdr3_aa: CASSTQGRDTEAFF
j_call: TRBJ1-6; d_call: .; clone_size: .; v_call: TRBV7-2; cdr3_nt: TGTGCCAGCAGCTTGCACAGGAGCTCCTATAATTCACCCCTCCACTTT; cdr3_aa: CASSLHRSSYNSPLHF
j_call: TRBJ2-5; d_call: .; clone_size: many; v_call: TRBV4-1; cdr3_nt: TGCGCCAGCAGCCAAGAGGTGGAGCTTGAGACCCAGTACTTC; cdr3_aa: CASSQEVELETQYF
j_call: TRBJ2-7; d_call: .; clone_size: .; v_call: TRBV12-3/TRBV12-4; cdr3_nt: TGTGCCAGCAGCCCCCTTTGGCGCGAGCAGTACTTC; cdr3_aa: CASSPLWREQYF
j_call: TRBJ2-1; d_call: TRBD2; clone_size: .; v_call: TRBV5-1; cdr3_nt: TGCGCCAGCAGCTTGTGGGACTATAAGGACAATGAGCAGTTCTTC; cdr3_aa: CASSLWDYKDNEQFF
j_call: TRBJ2-7; d_call: .; clone_size: .; v_call: TRBV11-3; cdr3_nt: TGTGCCAGCAGCCCCCGTGGGGGGCCGTTCTCCGAGCAGTACTTC; cdr3_aa: CASSPRGGPFSEQYF
j_call: TRBJ2-3; d_call: .; clone_size: .; v_call: TRBV9; cdr3_nt: TGTGCCAGCAGCGTAAAGATGTCCACAGATACGCAGTATTTT; cdr3_aa: CASSVKMSTDTQYF
j_call: TRBJ2-7; d_call: TRBD1; clone_size: few; v_call: TRBV7-9; cdr3_nt: TGTGCCACCGGGGACAGTTCCTACGAGCAGTACTTC; cdr3_aa: CATGDSSYEQYF
j_call: TRBJ2-5; d_call: TRBD1; clone_size: few; v_call: TRBV11-1; cdr3_nt: TGTGCCAGCAGCTTAAAACAGGGGGCGATACGGACCCAGTACTTC; cdr3_aa: CASSLKQGAIRTQYF
j_call: TRBJ2-7; d_call: .; clone_size: .; v_call: TRBV5-1; cdr3_nt: TGCGCCAGCAGATCTCACACAGGCTCCTACGAGCAGTACTTC; cdr3_aa: CASRSHTGSYEQYF
j_call: TRBJ1-1; d_call: .; clone_size: .; v_call: TRBV29-1; cdr3_nt: TGCAGCGTTAGGTTAGGGGGGAACACTGAAGCTTTCTTT; cdr3_aa: CSVRLGGNTEAFF
j_call: TRBJ2-1; d_call: .; clone_size: .; v_call: TRBV14; cdr3_nt: TGTGCCAGCAGCCAAGGTTCAACTCAGTTCTTC; cdr3_aa: CASSQGSTQFF
j_call: TRBJ1-1; d_call: .; clone_size: few; v_call: TRBV29-1; cdr3_nt: TGCAGCGTTGTCGGGGGTACTGAAGCTTTCTTT; cdr3_aa: CSVVGGTEAFF
j_call: TRBJ2-1; d_call: .; clone_size: .; v_call: TRBV2; cdr3_nt: TGTGCCAGCAGTGTGTCTACCCCGCCCCGGGAGCAGTTCTTC; cdr3_aa: CASSVSTPPREQFF
j_call: TRBJ2-1; d_call: .; clone_size: .; v_call: TRBV7-8; cdr3_nt: TGTGCCAGCAGCTTAGTCCAGCAAGCGAACGACAATGAGCAGTTCTTC; cdr3_aa: CASSLVQQANDNEQFF
j_call: TRBJ2-3; d_call: .; clone_size: .; v_call: TRBV7-2; cdr3_nt: TGTGCCAGCAGCTTATACGGCCCAGATACGCAGTATTTT; cdr3_aa: CASSLYGPDTQYF
j_call: TRBJ2-5; d_call: .; clone_size: .; v_call: TRBV4-3; cdr3_nt: TGCGCCAACAGCCAAGGGCCCCTCGGACAGGAGACCCAGTACTTC; cdr3_aa: CANSQGPLGQETQYF
j_call: TRBJ2-7; d_call: .; clone_size: few; v_call: TRBV7-2; cdr3_nt: TGTGCCAGCAGCCCGGACGGGGCCCCCTACGAGCAGTACTTC; cdr3_aa: CASSPDGAPYEQYF
j_call: TRBJ2-7; d_call: TRBD1; clone_size: many; v_call: TRBV29-1; cdr3_nt: TGCAGCGTTGAGGATCCGGGACAGGGGGCATCCTACGAGCAGTACTTC; cdr3_aa: CSVEDPGQGASYEQYF
j_call: TRBJ1-2; d_call: TRBD1; clone_size: few; v_call: TRBV10-3; cdr3_nt: TGTGCCATCAGTGAGTCCGGGACAGTGGAGGGCTACACCTTC; cdr3_aa: CAISESGTVEGYTF
j_call: TRBJ1-4; d_call: TRBD1; clone_size: .; v_call: TRBV5-1; cdr3_nt: TGCGCCAGCAGCTTACAGGGGGCAGATGAAAAACTGTTTTTT; cdr3_aa: CASSLQGADEKLFF
j_call: TRBJ1-2; d_call: .; clone_size: few; v_call: TRBV2; cdr3_nt: TGTGCCAGCAGTGAAGGCCGGGTCTATGGCTACACCTTC; cdr3_aa: CASSEGRVYGYTF
j_call: TRBJ2-5; d_call: TRBD1; clone_size: .; v_call: TRBV4-3; cdr3_nt: TGCGCCAGCAGCGCAGGGACAGGGGGACGGGAGACCCAGTACTTC; cdr3_aa: CASSAGTGGRETQYF
j_call: TRBJ2-3; d_call: .; clone_size: .; v_call: TRBV20-1; cdr3_nt: TGCAGTGCTAGAGCCTACAGCACAGATACGCAGTATTTT; cdr3_aa: CSARAYSTDTQYF
j_call: TRBJ2-5; d_call: .; clone_size: .; v_call: TRBV15; cdr3_nt: TGTGCCACCAGCCCAGGGGTGCACGAGACCCAGTACTTC; cdr3_aa: CATSPGVHETQYF
j_call: TRBJ2-7; d_call: .; clone_size: .; v_call: TRBV6-5; cdr3_nt: TGTGCCAGCAGTTACTCGTTGCGGGGGCCCTACGAGCAGTACTTC; cdr3_aa: CASSYSLRGPYEQYF
j_call: TRBJ2-5; d_call: .; clone_size: once; v_call: TRBV15; cdr3_nt: TGTGCCACCAGCAGAGATGGGCGGAAAGAGACCCAGTACTTC; cdr3_aa: CATSRDGRKETQYF
j_call: TRBJ2-7; d_call: TRBD1; clone_size: many; v_call: TRBV11-2; cdr3_nt: TGTGCCAGCAGCCCCGGGACAGGGACCTCCTACGAGCAGTACTTC; cdr3_aa: CASSPGTGTSYEQYF
j_call: TRBJ1-5; d_call: .; clone_size: .; v_call: TRBV6-5; cdr3_nt: TGTGCCAGCAGTTCCGAGGGACCGTTCTATAGCAATCAGCCCCAGCATTTT; cdr3_aa: CASSSEGPFYSNQPQHF
j_call: TRBJ2-5; d_call: TRBD1; clone_size: few; v_call: TRBV12-5; cdr3_nt: TGTGCTAGTGGTTTCGACAGGGAAGAGACCCAGTACTTC; cdr3_aa: CASGFDREETQYF
j_call: TRBJ2-2; d_call: .; clone_size: .; v_call: TRBV28; cdr3_nt: TGTGTCAGCAGCGCAGACTACAGTGCTAACACCGGGGAGCTGTTTTTT; cdr3_aa: CVSSADYSANTGELFF
j_call: TRBJ1-4; d_call: .; clone_size: few; v_call: TRBV25-1; cdr3_nt: TGTGCCAGCAGTCCAAGTCCCGGCCAAACTAATGAAAAACTGTTTTTT; cdr3_aa: CASSPSPGQTNEKLFF
j_call: TRBJ2-1; d_call: .; clone_size: .; v_call: TRBV6-4; cdr3_nt: TGTGCCAGCAGGGGACCGCTCAATGAGCAGTTCTTC; cdr3_aa: CASRGPLNEQFF
j_call: TRBJ2-5; d_call: .; clone_size: few; v_call: TRBV12-3/TRBV12-4; cdr3_nt: TGTGCCAGCAGTTTATTAGGGGGAGGGGAAGAGACCCAGTACTTC; cdr3_aa: CASSLLGGGEETQYF
j_call: TRBJ2-4; d_call: TRBD2; clone_size: few; v_call: TRBV4-1; cdr3_nt: TGCGCCAGCAGCCAAGATCTAGGAACGGGGACTAGCTATGCCAAAAACATTCAGTACTTC; cdr3_aa: CASSQDLGTGTSYAKNIQYF
j_call: TRBJ2-1; d_call: .; clone_size: .; v_call: TRBV28; cdr3_nt: TGTGCCAGCAGTTCCCCGGGGATGGGGACCCAGTTCTTC; cdr3_aa: CASSSPGMGTQFF
j_call: TRBJ2-1; d_call: .; clone_size: .; v_call: TRBV7-2; cdr3_nt: TGTGCCAGCAGCCGAACTGCTGGGGGGATGGAGACCCAGTTCTTC; cdr3_aa: CASSRTAGGMETQFF
j_call: TRBJ2-3; d_call: .; clone_size: many; v_call: TRBV7-9; cdr3_nt: TGTGCCAGCAGCTTAGATAGAGATACGCAGTATTTT; cdr3_aa: CASSLDRDTQYF
j_call: TRBJ1-2; d_call: .; clone_size: .; v_call: TRBV6-5; cdr3_nt: TGTGCCAGCAGCACGAACAGGAATGGCTACACCTTC; cdr3_aa: CASSTNRNGYTF
j_call: TRBJ2-1; d_call: TRBD2; clone_size: .; v_call: TRBV20-1; cdr3_nt: TGCAGTGCTAGAACCCCCACGGGACTAGCGGGGGGAAACTCCTACAATGAGCAGTTCTTC; cdr3_aa: CSARTPTGLAGGNSYNEQFF
j_call: TRBJ1-4; d_call: .; clone_size: .; v_call: TRBV7-2; cdr3_nt: TGTGCCAGCAGAGGTCATCCCCTGGATGAAAAACTGTTTTTT; cdr3_aa: CASRGHPLDEKLFF
j_call: TRBJ2-1; d_call: .; clone_size: .; v_call: TRBV6-2/TRBV6-3; cdr3_nt: TGTGCCAGCAGACCCGGGGGTTACTTCTACAATGAGCAGTTCTTC; cdr3_aa: CASRPGGYFYNEQFF
j_call: TRBJ2-3; d_call: TRBD2; clone_size: .; v_call: TRBV4-3; cdr3_nt: TGCGCCAGCAGCCAAGAAGAGGCGCCAGCGGGGAGCACAGATACGCAGTATTTT; cdr3_aa: CASSQEEAPAGSTDTQYF
j_call: TRBJ2-6; d_call: TRBD2; clone_size: .; v_call: TRBV7-2; cdr3_nt: TGTGCCAGCAGCCTGAGGTCGCTAGCGGGGAATGGGGCCAACGTCCTGACTTTC; cdr3_aa: CASSLRSLAGNGANVLTF
j_call: TRBJ2-1; d_call: .; clone_size: .; v_call: TRBV3-1; cdr3_nt: TGTGCCAGCAGCCATTCCGGGGACGGATACAATGAGCAGTTCTTC; cdr3_aa: CASSHSGDGYNEQFF
j_call: TRBJ2-7; d_call: TRBD1; clone_size: .; v_call: TRBV14; cdr3_nt: TGTGCCAGCAGCCGAGGGACAGGGTACTACGAGCAGTACTTC; cdr3_aa: CASSRGTGYYEQYF
j_call: TRBJ2-7; d_call: TRBD2; clone_size: few; v_call: TRBV15; cdr3_nt: TGTGCCACCAGCAGGGGACTAGCGGGGGGCTCCTACGAGCAGTACTTC; cdr3_aa: CATSRGLAGGSYEQYF
j_call: TRBJ2-7; d_call: TRBD1; clone_size: .; v_call: TRBV13; cdr3_nt: TGTGCCAGCAGCCCCCAAGGGGACAGGGCTTTATCCTACGAGCAGTACTTC; cdr3_aa: CASSPQGDRALSYEQYF
j_call: TRBJ1-1; d_call: .; clone_size: once; v_call: TRBV20-1; cdr3_nt: TGCAGTGCTAGAAGGCCGACCGGGAACACTGAAGCTTTCTTT; cdr3_aa: CSARRPTGNTEAFF